These 11 T cell receptor beta chains originate from one sample sequenced in a study of T cell responses to AZD1222 COVID-19 vaccine. Sequenced by immunoSEQ multiplex PCR; TCRdb stores in-frame clones only, minus some. The sample carries 100,000 to 150,000 clones, roughly 90% recorded once. Source: peripheral blood, taken on day 0 of AZD1222 vaccination. The source is an adult in good health.

J is TRBJ2-1 and V is TRBV19; TRBD1 aligns across 8 bases. CDR1 is LNHDA and CDR2 is SQIVND in the germline V gene (reference sequence). The J segment lost 5 bases and the V segment lost 5 bases, leaving 8 bases of the junction unmatched. This CDR3 has 15 residues. CDR3 bases: TGTGCCAGTAGTCAGCCGTGGACAGGGAACAATGAGCAGTTCTTC. This gives the protein CASSQPWTGNNEQFF.

In this sample, this clone turned up once. This chain joins TRBV5-5 and TRBJ2-5; TRBD1 might be the D (6 bases). Germline V gene sequence: CDR1 SGHKS, CDR2 YYEKEE (reference sequence). The CDR3 has 16 amino acids. V lost 0 bases and J lost 0, with 12 bases in between. CDR3 coding DNA: TGTGCCAGCAGCTTGGAGGGACACGCGTACCAAGAGACCCAGTACTTC. This codes for CASSLEGHAYQETQYF.

This chain connects TRBV6-2 or TRBV6-3 to TRBJ1-3; 9 bases fit TRBD1. After removal of 5 bases from V and 3 bases from J, the junction contained 8 bases not matched to a gene. Germline assignment: CDR1 MNHEY and CDR2 SVGEGT. CDR3 length: 16 residues. The CDR3 region has the DNA TGTGCCAGCAGTCTACAGGGGGCAGATGGTGGAAACACCATATATTTT. Protein sequence: CASSLQGADGGNTIYF.

The chain has TRBV28 and TRBJ1-2; TRBD1 is a possible D gene (5 bases). Germline CDR1 is MDHEN and CDR2 is SYDVKM. The CDR3 runs 14 residues. Trimming cost V 2 bases and J 8 bases, with 15 bases left between them. The CDR3 DNA sequence: TGTGCCAGCAGTTTACCAGGGAGGTTTCTCGGCTACACCTTC. This sequence encodes CASSLPGRFLGYTF.

CDR3 sequence reads: CATSRDRTGAFSYTF. The DNA of the CDR3 is TGTGCCACCAGCAGAGATAGGACAGGGGCTTTCAGCTACACCTTC. J is TRBJ1-2 and V is TRBV15, with 9 nucleotides matching TRBD1. J lost 9 bases, V lost 0 bases, and 8 bases had no gene match. Germline lookup yields CDR1 LNHNV and CDR2 YYDKDF (reference sequence). CDR3 length: 15 amino acids. The full variable domain, in which reference TRBV15 and TRBJ1-2 provide the parts outside the CDR3, is DAMVIQNPRYQVTQFGKPVTLSCSQTLNHNVMYWYQQKSSQAPKLLFHYYDKDFNNEADTPDNFQSRRPNTSFCFLDIRSPGLGDTAMYLCATSRDRTGAFSYTFGSGTRLTVV.

The rearrangement joins TRBV7-9 to TRBJ1-2, with TRBD1 matching 11 bases. The germline V gene encodes CDR1 SEHNR and CDR2 FQNEAQ (reference sequence). V lost 4 bases and J lost 4; bases outside the gene matches: 5. This CDR3 is 15 amino acids long. The CDR3 loop is CASSWGQGEFYGYTF. The DNA of the CDR3 is TGTGCCAGCAGCTGGGGACAGGGGGAGTTCTATGGCTACACCTTC. The full variable domain, rest sourced from reference TRBV7-9 and TRBJ1-2, is DTGVSQNPRHKITKRGQNVTFRCDPISEHNRLYWYRQTLGQGPEFLTYFQNEAQLEKSRLLSDRFSAERPKGSFSTLEIQRTEQGDSAMYLCASSWGQGEFYGYTFGSGTRLTVV.

The chain joins TRBV6-1 to TRBJ1-5; the D gene is possibly TRBD1 (5 bases). The CDR3 sequence is 16 residues long. V was pared by 3 bases and J by 1 base, with 13 bases between. Germline-derived CDR1 and CDR2 are MNHNS and SASEGT. CDR3 protein: CASSEALQVSNQPQHF. The CDR3, as DNA: TGTGCCAGCAGTGAGGCCCTACAGGTGAGCAATCAGCCCCAGCATTTT.

The table lists this clone with a few counts. This chain uses TRBV6-1 with TRBJ1-2, with TRBD1 matching over 7 bases. The CDR3 is 15 amino acids. Germline loops: CDR1 MNHNS, CDR2 SASEGT. Losses at the gene ends were 3 bases for V and 4 bases for J; bases not matched to a gene: 8. The CDR3 is CASSDQGGGPYGYTF. The DNA of the CDR3 is TGTGCCAGCAGTGACCAGGGAGGGGGCCCCTATGGCTACACCTTC.

This chain uses TRBV14 with TRBJ2-5; D may match TRBD1 or TRBD2 (6 bases each). This CDR3 comprises 13 residues. The germline V and J ends were trimmed by 4 bases and 4 bases, with 10 bases remaining between them. The germline gives CDR1 SGHDN, CDR2 FVKESK. The CDR3 region has the DNA TGTGCCAGCAGCCGGGGGGCGATAGAGACCCAGTACTTC. Its translation is CASSRGAIETQYF.

A single count supports this clone. This chain connects TRBV19 to TRBJ1-5, with 7 bases matching TRBD1. There are 15 residues in the CDR3. The germline CDR1 and CDR2 sequences are LNHDA and SQIVND (reference sequence). V lost 5 bases to trimming and J lost 6 bases; unmatched junction nucleotides: 10. The CDR3 here is CASSLLAGGGQPQHF. In DNA form, the CDR3 reads TGTGCCAGTAGTCTACTGGCAGGGGGTGGTCAGCCCCAGCATTTT.

The chain links TRBV5-6 to TRBJ2-7; D is uncertain. There are 13 residues in the CDR3. In germline, CDR1 is SGHDT, CDR2 YYEEEE. The V gene lost 0 bases and the J gene lost 4 bases, with 8 bases spanning the gap. The chain's CDR3 is CASSLARIYEQYF. DNA for the CDR3: TGTGCCAGCAGCTTGGCCCGAATATACGAGCAGTACTTC.